The T cell receptor (beta chain) under discussion was sequenced for a study of cytomegalovirus exposure and HLA in healthy donors. Study-level background: Of the donors genotyped, several hundred in all, about 80% fell in the Caucasian-associated ancestry cluster. General study findings and limits: An observed cluster of highly shared sequence variants was recorded as a likely sequencing artifact.

13 Jbeta primers and 60 Vbeta primers were used for the PCR. Data came from immunoSEQ multiplex PCR; TCRdb stores just in-frame clones and leaves some out. The sample consists of around 230,000 clones, approximately 78% of them appearing once. V lost 2 bases to trimming and J lost 0 bases, with 13 bases between them. Per the germline V gene, CDR1 is SGHNT and CDR2 is YENEEA. The CDR3 has 17 amino acids. In regard to this clone: Its antigen remains unknown.

This TCR was sampled from a boy under 18 in good health and CMV-seronegative. The sample was PBMCs. The chain employs TRBV11-3 and TRBJ1-4, with no clear D. The CDR3 sequence is CASSLSHVFSTNEKLFF. The DNA for the CDR3 is TGTGCCAGCAGCTTAAGCCACGTATTCTCAACTAATGAAAAACTGTTTTTT.